The 27 T cell receptor beta chains below come from one sample, sequenced in a study of type 1 regulatory T cells. TCRdb used MiXCR to reprocess the reads, holding one entry per CDR3 protein. The sample records just over 14,000 distinct CDR3 sequences, about 13% being singletons. Their target antigens are unknown. Sequenced: cultured T cells, either the whole culture or a sorted T cell fraction (not recorded which). Receptors were obtained from a human donor in good health.

This clonotype was observed many times. V and J are TRBV10-3 and TRBJ2-5; weak D call: TRBD2 (5 bases). This CDR3 contains 12 residues. V shed 3 bases and J shed 5 bases, with 7 bases lying between them. Germline CDR1 is ENHRY and CDR2 is SYGVKD. CDR3 sequence reads: CAISERGETQYF. As DNA, the CDR3 is TGTGCCATCAGTGAAAGAGGGGAGACCCAGTACTTC.

This clonotype was counted at least ten times. V gene TRBV20-1 combines with J gene TRBJ2-1; maybe TRBD1 (5 bases). V lost 4 bases and J lost 8, with 18 bases in between. There are 14 residues in the CDR3. The germline gives CDR1 DFQATT, CDR2 SNEGSKA (reference sequence). CDR3 sequence: CSAIHVGVRDEQFF. CDR3 nucleotide sequence: TGCAGTGCTATACATGTAGGGGTTAGGGATGAGCAGTTCTTC.

Ten or more counts support this clonotype. The rearrangement links TRBV25-1 to TRBJ2-5, with no clear D. Germline-derived CDR1 and CDR2 are MGHDK and SYGVNS. The CDR3 totals 15 residues. Between the trimmed V and J ends, which lost 3 bases and 5 bases, there was a span of 16 bases. DNA of the CDR3: TGTGCCAGCAGTGACCCCGGATATCGGGCGGAGACCCAGTACTTC. Translating gives CASSDPGYRAETQYF. Full variable domain (rest looked up from reference TRBV25-1 and TRBJ2-5): EADIYQTPRYLVIGTGKKITLECSQTMGHDKMYWYQQDPGMELHLIHYSYGVNSTEKGDLSSESTVSRIRTEHFPLTLESARPSHTSQYLCASSDPGYRAETQYFGPGTRLLVL.

This clonotype was detected a few times. The chain couples TRBV18 to TRBJ1-4, with a possible D match to TRBD1 (5 bases). The V gene lost 0 bases and the J gene lost 7 bases, with 15 bases spanning the gap. CDR1 and CDR2 from the germline V gene are KGHSH and LQKENI. The CDR3 is made up of 16 amino acids. The CDR3 DNA reads as TGTGCCAGCTCACCACCGGAGGTTCGGGGGTTTGAAAAACTGTTTTTT. Translating gives CASSPPEVRGFEKLFF.

This clonotype was seen ten or more times. The V and J genes are TRBV28 and TRBJ2-7, with 9 positions matching TRBD2. Germline trimming cut 6 bases from V and 6 bases from J; bases unmatched to any gene: 9. The V gene's germline CDR1 is MDHEN and CDR2 SYDVKM. This CDR3 is built from 14 residues. The CDR3 nucleotides are TGTGCCAGCAGGAAGGGACTAGCAGTCATCGAGCAGTACTTC. Its translation: CASRKGLAVIEQYF.

As concerns this clonotype: Possible read error: a much larger clone is one base away. The chain links TRBV10-3 to TRBJ2-4, with D unresolved. The ends were cut back, 10 bases at V and 0 bases at J, with 19 bases in the middle. The CDR3 spans 16 residues. The germline V gene has CDR1 ENHRY and CDR2 SYGVKD. Written as DNA, the CDR3 is TGTGCCACCTCGGTTCAAGCCTCCGTAGCCAAAAACATTCAGTACTTC. Its protein is CATSVQASVAKNIQYF.

On this clonotype: Germline and junction disagree at one end, which may indicate a read error. The rearrangement joins TRBV18 to TRBJ1-1; weak D call: TRBD1 (6 bases). Germline loops: CDR1 KGHSH, CDR2 LQKENI. This CDR3 comprises 13 residues. CDR3 nucleotide sequence: TGTGCCAGCTTAGGACAGATGAACACTGAAGCCTTCTTT. Its translation: CASLGQMNTEAFF.

The V gene is TRBV28, the J gene TRBJ2-5; D is undetermined. The germline V and J ends were trimmed by 5 bases and 4 bases, with 11 bases remaining between them. This CDR3 is built from 13 residues. Germline V gene lookup returns CDR1 MDHEN and CDR2 SYDVKM. CDR3 nucleotide sequence: TGTGCCAGCAGTCCGTCCATTGTAGAGACCCAGTACTTC. Protein product: CASSPSIVETQYF.

This clonotype was seen many times. The chain has TRBV13 and TRBJ2-2; D may be TRBD1 or TRBD2 (6 bases each). The CDR3 consists of 18 residues. V lost 8 bases to trimming and J lost 1 base, with 23 bases between them. CDR1 and CDR2 from the germline V gene are PRHDT and FYEKMQ (reference sequence). The CDR3 nucleotides are TGTGCCAGCTACCCGCGGGACTTGACGGGACAGAACACCGGGGAGCTGTTTTTT. This translates into CASYPRDLTGQNTGELFF.

This clonotype was counted many times. The chain employs TRBV6-1 and TRBJ2-7, with 12 bases identical to TRBD2. V shed 8 bases, J shed 2 bases, and the junction held 4 bases outside the gene matches. This CDR3 has 14 amino acids. Germline loops: CDR1 MNHNS, CDR2 SASEGT. The CDR3 sequence is CASVTSGSPYEQYF. CDR3 coding DNA: TGTGCCAGCGTGACTAGCGGGAGCCCCTACGAGCAGTACTTC.

Ten or more counts support this clonotype. The J gene is TRBJ2-3, the V gene TRBV5-6; D gene ambiguous. CDR3 length: 14 residues. V was trimmed by 4 bases and J by 9 bases, leaving 18 bases between them. Germline V gives CDR1 SGHDT, CDR2 YYEEEE. CDR3 DNA sequence: TGTGCCAGCAGCCCCTCGATGGTCCAACGCACGCAGTATTTT. Its protein is CASSPSMVQRTQYF. The full variable domain, with the rest looked up from reference TRBV5-6 and TRBJ2-3, is DAGVTQSPTHLIKTRGQQVTLRCSPKSGHDTVSWYQQALGQGPQFIFQYYEEEERQRGNFPDRFSGHQFPNYSSELNVNALLLGDSALYLCASSPSMVQRTQYFGPGTRLTVL.

J is TRBJ2-3 and V is TRBV29-1, with TRBD2 identical over 16 bases. The CDR3 spans 14 residues. Losses at the gene ends were 7 bases for V and 9 bases for J; bases not matched to a gene: 7. Germline CDR1 reads SQVTM; CDR2 reads ANQGSEA. CDR3 in amino acids: CSAEGTSGRATQYF. CDR3 DNA sequence: TGCAGCGCAGAAGGGACTAGCGGGAGGGCGACGCAGTATTTT.

The rearrangement uses TRBV20-1 and TRBJ2-3, with no clear D. Germline V gives CDR1 DFQATT, CDR2 SNEGSKA (reference sequence). The CDR3 length is 12 residues. V was clipped by 8 bases and J by 1 base, with 10 bases between them. CDR3 residues: CSCFAGTDTQYF. The CDR3 DNA reads as TGCAGTTGTTTTGCCGGCACAGATACGCAGTATTTT.

V gene TRBV5-1 combines with J gene TRBJ2-5, with 7 positions matching TRBD2. J was trimmed by 3 bases and V by 6 bases; bases with no gene match: 14. The CDR3 loop spans 16 amino acids. Looked up from germline, CDR1 is SGHRS and CDR2 is YFSETQ. As DNA, the CDR3 is TGCGCCAGCACCCCCCTAACGGGGGGAGGGGAAGAGACCCAGTACTTC. This encodes CASTPLTGGGEETQYF. Full variable domain (missing parts from reference TRBV5-1 and TRBJ2-5): KAGVTQTPRYLIKTRGQQVTLSCSPISGHRSVSWYQQTPGQGLQFLFEYFSETQRNKGNFPGRFSGRQFSNSRSEMNVSTLELGDSALYLCASTPLTGGGEETQYFGPGTRLLVL.

This clonotype was seen ten or more times. The chain employs TRBV5-1 and TRBJ2-5; D is possibly TRBD2 (7 bases). The CDR3 extends over 14 amino acids. Germline V gene lookup returns CDR1 SGHRS and CDR2 YFSETQ. The ends were cut back, 3 bases at V and 4 bases at J, with 13 bases in the middle. The chain's CDR3 is CASSSGGGAETQYF. The CDR3 nucleotides read TGCGCCAGCAGCTCAGGAGGGGGGGCAGAGACCCAGTACTTC.

Many counts were recorded for this clonotype. The chain recombines TRBV7-9 with TRBJ1-2; D gene ambiguous. CDR1 and CDR2 (germline): SEHNR, FQNEAQ (reference sequence). The ends were cut back, 5 bases at V and 6 bases at J, with 16 bases in the middle. The CDR3 loop spans 14 amino acids. Written as DNA, the CDR3 is TGTGCCAGCAGCGCCAACGGGTATTCTCATGGCTACACCTTC. Residues: CASSANGYSHGYTF.

This clonotype was recorded a few times. This chain uses TRBV5-4 with TRBJ1-4; TRBD1 matches at 8 bases. CDR1 is SGHNT and CDR2 is YYREEE in the germline V gene (reference sequence). The CDR3 totals 17 residues. Trimming cost V 0 bases and J 3 bases; bases outside gene matches: 7. CDR3 sequence reads: CASSLDPDRGANEKLFF. CDR3 bases: TGTGCCAGCAGCTTGGATCCCGACAGGGGAGCTAATGAAAAACTGTTTTTT.

The sample holds many counts of this clonotype. The gene calls are TRBV5-4 and TRBJ2-1; TRBD1 or TRBD2 may be the D gene (5 bases each). Between the trimmed V and J ends, which lost 4 bases and 8 bases, there was a span of 19 bases. Germline V lookup: CDR1 SGHNT, CDR2 YYREEE (reference sequence). There are 15 residues in the CDR3. CDR3 nucleotides: TGTGCCAGCAGCACTCCCCTTGGGGGATGGGATGAGCAGTTCTTC. Protein product: CASSTPLGGWDEQFF.

Concerning this clonotype: A read error may account for a junction end that differs from germline. The J gene is TRBJ2-7, the V gene TRBV6-5; D is ambiguous. CDR3 length: 12 amino acids. Per germline, CDR1 MNHEY and CDR2 SVGAGI. CDR3 nucleotides: TGTACCAGCAGTACGGGCATGGGCGAGCAGTACTTC. This translates into CTSSTGMGEQYF.

This clonotype has ten or more counts. The genes are TRBV11-1 and TRBJ2-1; 11 nucleotides agree with TRBD2. This CDR3 comprises 15 residues. The J segment lost 10 bases and the V segment lost 2 bases, leaving 7 bases of the junction unmatched. Per germline, CDR1 SGHAT and CDR2 FQDESV (reference sequence). CDR3: CASSLSTSGSEEQFF. CDR3 bases: TGTGCCAGCAGCTTAAGCACTAGCGGGAGTGAGGAGCAGTTCTTC.

This clonotype showed up just a few times. The CDR3 protein is CASSLDAGRDTGELFF. Written as DNA, the CDR3 is TGTGCCAGCAGCTTAGATGCAGGGCGGGACACCGGGGAGCTGTTTTTT. The V call is TRBV7-2, the J call TRBJ2-2, with D perhaps assigned TRBD1 or TRBD2 (5 bases each). Germline V gene sequence: CDR1 SGHTA, CDR2 FQGNSA. CDR3 length: 16 residues. Between the trimmed V and J ends, which lost 1 base and 3 bases, there was a span of 12 bases. The full variable domain, in which reference TRBV7-2 and TRBJ2-2 provide the parts outside the CDR3, is GAGVSQSPSNKVTEKGKDVELRCDPISGHTALYWYRQSLGQGLEFLIYFQGNSAPDKSGLPSDRFSAERTGGSVSTLTIQRTQQEDSAVYLCASSLDAGRDTGELFFGEGSRLTVL.

This clonotype was seen repeatedly, ten times or more. This chain links TRBV5-1 with TRBJ2-1; D is perhaps TRBD2 (6 bases). Germline V gene sequence: CDR1 SGHRS, CDR2 YFSETQ. This CDR3 contains 17 residues. Trimming took 0 bases from V and 6 from J, leaving 19 bases between them. The CDR3 protein is CASSLAVAGRQGNEQFF. The CDR3 bases are TGCGCCAGCAGCTTGGCCGTGGCGGGGAGGCAAGGCAATGAGCAGTTCTTC.

The sample holds many counts of this clonotype. The CDR3 reads CASSSGSGNTIYF. DNA for the CDR3: TGTGCCAGCAGCTCCGGCTCTGGAAACACCATATATTTT. J is TRBJ1-3 and V is TRBV7-6; D is undetermined. Deletions cut 4 bases from V and 0 bases from J, with 4 bases between. CDR3 length equals 13 residues. From germline, CDR1 is SGHVS and CDR2 FNYEAQ. The variable domain in full, with the rest retrieved from reference TRBV7-6 and TRBJ1-3, is GAGVSQSPRYKVTKRGQDVALRCDPISGHVSLYWYRQALGQGPEFLTYFNYEAQQDKSGLPNDRFSAERPEGSISTLTIQRTEQRDSAMYRCASSSGSGNTIYFGEGSWLTVV.

The chain combines TRBV7-6 with TRBJ1-4; D is unclear. CDR1 and CDR2 from the germline V gene are SGHVS and FNYEAQ. This CDR3 spans 13 amino acids. The V end was cut by 5 bases, the J end by 7 bases, with 11 bases between. This CDR3 is CASSRGPGEKLFF. The DNA of the CDR3 is TGTGCCAGCAGCCGAGGGCCGGGTGAAAAACTGTTTTTT.

This clonotype was counted only a few times. The chain has TRBV12-3 or TRBV12-4 and TRBJ2-1, with D unresolved. The V and J ends lost 3 bases and 7 bases respectively, with 10 bases between them. CDR3 size: 13 residues. DNA of the CDR3: TGTGCCAGCAGTTTCGGTCAGGTAAATGAGCAGTTCTTC. Amino acids: CASSFGQVNEQFF.

This clonotype has a count of ten or more. V is TRBV5-1 and J is TRBJ2-7; the match to TRBD2 covers 10 bases. The germline V gene encodes CDR1 SGHRS and CDR2 YFSETQ. Germline trimming cut 4 bases from V and 3 bases from J; bases unmatched to any gene: 7. The CDR3 length is 15 residues. CDR3 nucleotide sequence: TGCGCCAGCAGCCTGGCCGCTAGCGGGAGCTACGAGCAGTACTTC. Translation: CASSLAASGSYEQYF. The full variable domain, in which reference TRBV5-1 and TRBJ2-7 provide the parts outside the CDR3, is KAGVTQTPRYLIKTRGQQVTLSCSPISGHRSVSWYQQTPGQGLQFLFEYFSETQRNKGNFPGRFSGRQFSNSRSEMNVSTLELGDSALYLCASSLAASGSYEQYFGPGTRLTVT.

V is TRBV2 and J is TRBJ2-1; D unresolved. V lost 7 bases to trimming and J lost 4 bases, with 11 bases between them. Germline V gene lookup returns CDR1 SNHLY and CDR2 FYNNEI. This CDR3 comprises 13 residues. In DNA, the CDR3 is TGTGCCAGCACTTTAAACCCATACAATGAGCAGTTCTTC. Translated, it gives CASTLNPYNEQFF.